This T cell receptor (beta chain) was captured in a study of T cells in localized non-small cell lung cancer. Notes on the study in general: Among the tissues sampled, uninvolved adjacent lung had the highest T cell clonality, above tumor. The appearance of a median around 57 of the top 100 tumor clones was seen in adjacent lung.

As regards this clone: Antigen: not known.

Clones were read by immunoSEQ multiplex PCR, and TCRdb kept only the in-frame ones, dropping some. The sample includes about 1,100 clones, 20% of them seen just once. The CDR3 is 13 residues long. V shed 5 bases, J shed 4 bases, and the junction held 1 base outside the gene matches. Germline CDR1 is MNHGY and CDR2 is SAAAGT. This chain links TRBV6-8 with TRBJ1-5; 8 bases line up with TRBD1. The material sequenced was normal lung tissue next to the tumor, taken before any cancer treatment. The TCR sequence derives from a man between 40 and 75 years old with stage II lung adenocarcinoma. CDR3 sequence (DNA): TGTGCCAGCAGTCGGACAGGGAATCAGCCCCAGCATTTT. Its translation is CASSRTGNQPQHF.